This record concerns one TCR beta chain sequence. At one end the junction does not follow the germline gene, possibly because of a read error. The CDR3 runs 16 residues. CDR1 SGDLS and CDR2 YYNGEE come from the germline V gene. This sample stems from a study of cytomegalovirus exposure and HLA in healthy donors. Primers included in the PCR were 60 Vbeta and 13 Jbeta primers. In the original processing: An analysis that came later counted 80 million or so unique TCR beta chains, approximately 12 million shared. Sequenced by immunoSEQ multiplex PCR; TCRdb stores in-frame clones only, minus some. Clonal size and the V and J genes are those of that table, whereas D and trimming came from the DNA. The ten most abundant clones cover roughly 3.5% of a sample with 120,000 or so clones.

Sequenced sample: PBMCs. The V and J genes are TRBV9 and TRBJ1-1, with D possibly matching TRBD1 (6 bases). This sequence originates from a man aged 18-30 years in good health and CMV-seronegative. The CDR3 bases are TGTGCCAGCAGCGTAGTAATCGCGGGGGGCGCAGGAGGAATGGTTTTT. It yields the protein CASSVVIAGGAGGMVF.